This entry describes one T cell receptor beta chain. The target antigen is unknown. These data are taken from a study of identical twins. cDNA carried unique molecular identifiers, and a universal primer site was added by template switching. TCRdb re-called the 5' RACE reads through MiXCR, storing one row per CDR3 protein. The sample yields about 900,000 distinct CDR3 sequences, roughly 12% seen once. From germline, CDR1 is LGHDT and CDR2 YNNKEL (reference sequence). V was shortened by 2 bases and J by 9 bases, with 8 bases between the two germline ends. The CDR3 is made up of 12 amino acids. Regarding the study as a whole: There were fewer insertions in abundant cord blood beta clonotypes, but memory repertoires showed no such pattern.

Separately, the same data were catalogued under a study of yellow fever vaccine responses in identical twins. That work contributes: Twins' vaccine T cell response reportedly gave the appearance of partial convergence and partial personalization.

The chain employs TRBV3-1 and TRBJ2-1; D is possibly TRBD1 (5 bases). The sequenced material came from PBMCs. This receptor was taken from a young woman in good health. Here the CDR3 reads CASSQQGSEQFF. The CDR3 bases are TGTGCCAGCAGCCAACAGGGTAGTGAGCAGTTCTTC.